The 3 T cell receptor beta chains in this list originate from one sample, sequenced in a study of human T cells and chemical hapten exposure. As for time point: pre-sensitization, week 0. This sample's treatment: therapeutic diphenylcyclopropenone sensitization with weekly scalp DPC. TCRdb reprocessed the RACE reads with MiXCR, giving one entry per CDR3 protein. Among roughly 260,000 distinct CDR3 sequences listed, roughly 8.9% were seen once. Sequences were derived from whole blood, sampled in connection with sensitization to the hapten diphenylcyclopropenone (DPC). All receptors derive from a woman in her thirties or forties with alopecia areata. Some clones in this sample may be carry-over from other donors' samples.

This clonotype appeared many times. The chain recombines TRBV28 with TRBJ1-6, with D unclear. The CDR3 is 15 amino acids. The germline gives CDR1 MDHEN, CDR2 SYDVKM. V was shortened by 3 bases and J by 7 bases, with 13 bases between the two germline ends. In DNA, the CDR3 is TGTGCCAGCAGTTTGGTGGGAGGTCGGAATTCACCCCTCCACTTT. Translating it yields CASSLVGGRNSPLHF.

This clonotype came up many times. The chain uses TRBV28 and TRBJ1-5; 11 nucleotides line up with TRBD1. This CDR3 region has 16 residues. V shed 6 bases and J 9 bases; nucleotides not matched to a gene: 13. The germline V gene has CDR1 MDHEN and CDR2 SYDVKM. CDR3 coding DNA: TGTGCCAGCAGCTCCCGGACAGGGGGCGATTCTCGGCCCCAGCATTTT. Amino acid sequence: CASSSRTGGDSRPQHF.

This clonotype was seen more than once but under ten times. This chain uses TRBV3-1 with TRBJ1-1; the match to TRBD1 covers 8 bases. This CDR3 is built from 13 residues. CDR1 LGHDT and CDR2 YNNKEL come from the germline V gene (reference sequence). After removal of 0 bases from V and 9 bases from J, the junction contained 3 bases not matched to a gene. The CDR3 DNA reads TGTGCCAGCAGCCAAGATTGGACAGGGAAAGCTTTCTTT. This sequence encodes CASSQDWTGKAFF. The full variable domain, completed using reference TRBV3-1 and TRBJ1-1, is DTAVSQTPKYLVTQMGNDKSIKCEQNLGHDTMYWYKQDSKKFLKIMFSYNNKELIINETVPNRFSPKSPDKAHLNLHINSLELGDSAVYFCASSQDWTGKAFFGQGTRLTVV.